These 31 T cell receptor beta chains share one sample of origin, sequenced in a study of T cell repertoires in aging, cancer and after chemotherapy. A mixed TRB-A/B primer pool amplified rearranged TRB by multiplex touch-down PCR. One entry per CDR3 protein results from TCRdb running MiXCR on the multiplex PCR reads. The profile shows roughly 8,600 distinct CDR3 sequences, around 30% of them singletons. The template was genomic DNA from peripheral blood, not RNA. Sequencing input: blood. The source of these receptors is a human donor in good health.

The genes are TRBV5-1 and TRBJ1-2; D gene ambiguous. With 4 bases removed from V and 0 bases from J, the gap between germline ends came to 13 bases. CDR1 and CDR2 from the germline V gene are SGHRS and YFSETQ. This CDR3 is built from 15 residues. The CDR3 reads CASSEEGRANYGYTF. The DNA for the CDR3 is TGCGCCAGCAGCGAGGAGGGAAGAGCTAACTATGGCTACACCTTC.

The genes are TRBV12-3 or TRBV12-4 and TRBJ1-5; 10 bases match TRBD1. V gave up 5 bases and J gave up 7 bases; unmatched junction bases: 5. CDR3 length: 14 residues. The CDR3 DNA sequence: TGTGCCAGCAGTCTAGGGACAGGGGTCCAGCCCCAGCATTTT. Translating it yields CASSLGTGVQPQHF.

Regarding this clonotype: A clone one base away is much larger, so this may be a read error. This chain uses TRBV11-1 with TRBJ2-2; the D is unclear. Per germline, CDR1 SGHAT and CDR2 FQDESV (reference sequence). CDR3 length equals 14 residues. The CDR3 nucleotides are TGTGCCGGCAGCTTATATATAACCACCGGGGAGCTGTTTTTT. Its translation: CAGSLYITTGELFF.

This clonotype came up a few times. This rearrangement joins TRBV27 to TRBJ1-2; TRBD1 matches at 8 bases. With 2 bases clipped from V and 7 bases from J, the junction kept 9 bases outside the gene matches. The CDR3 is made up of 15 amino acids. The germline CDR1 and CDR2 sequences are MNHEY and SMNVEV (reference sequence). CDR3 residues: CASSLGGQGLRGYTF. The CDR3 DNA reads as TGTGCCAGCAGTTTAGGAGGACAGGGACTTCGTGGCTACACCTTC.

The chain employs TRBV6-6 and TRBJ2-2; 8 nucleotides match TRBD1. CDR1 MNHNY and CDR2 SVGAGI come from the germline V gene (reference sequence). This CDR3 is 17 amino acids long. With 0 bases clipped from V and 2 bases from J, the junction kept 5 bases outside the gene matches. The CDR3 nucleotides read TGTGCCAGCAGTTACTCGCCGGGACAGGCTAACACCGGGGAGCTGTTTTTT. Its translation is CASSYSPGQANTGELFF.

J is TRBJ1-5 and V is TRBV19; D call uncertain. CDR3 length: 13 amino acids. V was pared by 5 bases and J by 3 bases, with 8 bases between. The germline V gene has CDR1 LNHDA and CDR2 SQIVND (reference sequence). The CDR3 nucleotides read TGTGCCAGTAGTCCGGGGAACAATCAGCCCCAGCATTTT. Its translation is CASSPGNNQPQHF.

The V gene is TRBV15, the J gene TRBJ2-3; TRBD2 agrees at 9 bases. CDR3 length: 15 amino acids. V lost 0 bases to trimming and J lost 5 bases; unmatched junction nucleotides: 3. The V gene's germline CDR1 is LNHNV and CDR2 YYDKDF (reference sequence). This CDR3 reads CATSREISGGDTQYF. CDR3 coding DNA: TGTGCCACCAGCAGAGAGATTAGCGGGGGAGATACGCAGTATTTT.

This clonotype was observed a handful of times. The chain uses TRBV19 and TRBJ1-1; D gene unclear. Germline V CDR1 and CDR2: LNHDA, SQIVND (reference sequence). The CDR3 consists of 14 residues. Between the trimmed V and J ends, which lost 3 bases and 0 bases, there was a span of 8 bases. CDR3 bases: TGTGCCAGTAGTATCCAAGTGATGAACACTGAAGCTTTCTTT. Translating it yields CASSIQVMNTEAFF.

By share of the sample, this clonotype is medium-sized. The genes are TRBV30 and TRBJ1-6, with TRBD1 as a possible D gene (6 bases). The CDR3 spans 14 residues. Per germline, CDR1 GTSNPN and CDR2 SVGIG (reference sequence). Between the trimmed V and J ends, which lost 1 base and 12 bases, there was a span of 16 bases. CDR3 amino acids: CAWSGTSGAGPLHF. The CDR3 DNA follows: TGTGCCTGGAGTGGAACCTCGGGGGCTGGACCCCTCCACTTT.

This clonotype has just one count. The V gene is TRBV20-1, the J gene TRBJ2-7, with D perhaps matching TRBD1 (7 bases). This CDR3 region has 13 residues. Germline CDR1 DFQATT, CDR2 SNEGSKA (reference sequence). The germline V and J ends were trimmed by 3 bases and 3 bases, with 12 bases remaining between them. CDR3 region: CSARGGQFYEQYF. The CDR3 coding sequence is TGCAGTGCTAGGGGGGGACAGTTCTACGAGCAGTACTTC.

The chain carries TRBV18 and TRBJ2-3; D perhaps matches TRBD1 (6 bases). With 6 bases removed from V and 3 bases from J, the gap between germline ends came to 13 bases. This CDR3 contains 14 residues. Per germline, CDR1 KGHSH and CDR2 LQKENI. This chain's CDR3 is CASSLGQGTDTQYF. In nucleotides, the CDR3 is TGTGCCAGCTCTCTAGGGCAGGGGACAGATACGCAGTATTTT.

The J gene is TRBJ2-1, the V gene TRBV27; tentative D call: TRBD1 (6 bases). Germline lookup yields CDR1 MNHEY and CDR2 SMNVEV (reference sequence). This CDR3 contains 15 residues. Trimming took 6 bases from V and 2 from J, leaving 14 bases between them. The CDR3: CASSPGAPTYNEQFF. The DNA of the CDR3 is TGTGCCAGCAGCCCAGGGGCGCCTACCTACAATGAGCAGTTCTTC.

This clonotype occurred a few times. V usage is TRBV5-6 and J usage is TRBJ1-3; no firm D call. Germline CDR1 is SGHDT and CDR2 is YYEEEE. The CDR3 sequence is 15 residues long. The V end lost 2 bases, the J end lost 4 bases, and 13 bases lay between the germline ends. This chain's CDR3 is CASSFSPGGGNTIYF. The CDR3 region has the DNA TGTGCCAGCAGCTTTTCGCCGGGTGGAGGAAACACCATATATTTT.

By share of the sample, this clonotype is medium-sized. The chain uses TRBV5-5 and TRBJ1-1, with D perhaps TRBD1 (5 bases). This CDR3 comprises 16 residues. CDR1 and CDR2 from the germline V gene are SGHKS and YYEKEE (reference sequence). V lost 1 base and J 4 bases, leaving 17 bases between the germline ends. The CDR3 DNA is TGTGCCAGCAGCTTGTGGGGGGGAGGGTTGGCCACTGAAGCTTTCTTT. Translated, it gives CASSLWGGGLATEAFF.

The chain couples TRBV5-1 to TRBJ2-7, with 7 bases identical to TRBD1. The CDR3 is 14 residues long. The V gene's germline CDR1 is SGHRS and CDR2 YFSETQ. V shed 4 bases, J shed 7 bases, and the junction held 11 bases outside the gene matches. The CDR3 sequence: CASSTMTGFGEQYF. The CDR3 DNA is TGCGCCAGCAGCACCATGACAGGGTTCGGGGAGCAGTACTTC. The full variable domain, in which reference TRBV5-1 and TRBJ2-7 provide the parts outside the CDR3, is KAGVTQTPRYLIKTRGQQVTLSCSPISGHRSVSWYQQTPGQGLQFLFEYFSETQRNKGNFPGRFSGRQFSNSRSEMNVSTLELGDSALYLCASSTMTGFGEQYFGPGTRLTVT.

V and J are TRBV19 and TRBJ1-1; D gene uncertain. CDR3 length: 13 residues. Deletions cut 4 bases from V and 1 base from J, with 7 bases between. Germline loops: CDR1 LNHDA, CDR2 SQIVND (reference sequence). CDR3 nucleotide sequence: TGTGCCAGTAGTACGTTGGGGAACACTGAAGCTTTCTTT. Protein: CASSTLGNTEAFF.

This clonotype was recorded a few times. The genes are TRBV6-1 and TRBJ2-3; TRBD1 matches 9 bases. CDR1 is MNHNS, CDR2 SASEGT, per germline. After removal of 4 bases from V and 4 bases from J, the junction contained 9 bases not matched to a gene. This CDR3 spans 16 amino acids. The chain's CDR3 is CASSGGQGPDADTQYF. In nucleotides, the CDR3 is TGTGCCAGCAGTGGGGGACAGGGCCCGGACGCAGATACGCAGTATTTT.

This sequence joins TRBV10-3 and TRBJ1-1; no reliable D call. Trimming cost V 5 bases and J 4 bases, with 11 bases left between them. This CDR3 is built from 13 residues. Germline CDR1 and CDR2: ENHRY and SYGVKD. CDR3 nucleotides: TGTGCCATCAGTCACGGCGTCGGCACTGAAGCTTTCTTT. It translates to CAISHGVGTEAFF.

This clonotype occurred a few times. In nucleotides, the CDR3 is TGTGCCAGCAGTTTCGACAGATTCCCCTACGAGCAGTACTTC. Protein product: CASSFDRFPYEQYF. This chain joins TRBV27 and TRBJ2-7; tentatively, D is TRBD1 (5 bases). The CDR3 spans 14 residues. Looked up from germline, CDR1 is MNHEY and CDR2 is SMNVEV (reference sequence). The germline V and J ends were trimmed by 3 bases and 2 bases, with 11 bases remaining between them.

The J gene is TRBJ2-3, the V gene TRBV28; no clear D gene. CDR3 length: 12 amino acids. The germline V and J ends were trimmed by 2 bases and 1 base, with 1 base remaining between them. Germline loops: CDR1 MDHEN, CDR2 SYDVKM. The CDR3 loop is CASSLGTDTQYF. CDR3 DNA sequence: TGTGCCAGCAGTTTAGGCACAGATACGCAGTATTTT.

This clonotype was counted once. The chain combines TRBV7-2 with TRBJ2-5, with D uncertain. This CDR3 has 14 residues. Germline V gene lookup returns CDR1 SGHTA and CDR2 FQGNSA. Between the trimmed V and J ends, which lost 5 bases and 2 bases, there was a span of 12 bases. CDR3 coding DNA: TGTGCCAGCAGCCTACTGCTGGGGCAAGAGACCCAGTACTTC. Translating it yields CASSLLLGQETQYF. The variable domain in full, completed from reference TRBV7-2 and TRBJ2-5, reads GAGVSQSPSNKVTEKGKDVELRCDPISGHTALYWYRQSLGQGLEFLIYFQGNSAPDKSGLPSDRFSAERTGGSVSTLTIQRTQQEDSAVYLCASSLLLGQETQYFGPGTRLLVL.

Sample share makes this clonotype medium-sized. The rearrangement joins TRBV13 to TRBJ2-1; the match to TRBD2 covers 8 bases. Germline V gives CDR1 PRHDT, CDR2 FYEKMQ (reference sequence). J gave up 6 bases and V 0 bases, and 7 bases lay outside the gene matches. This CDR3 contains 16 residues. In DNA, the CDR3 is TGTGCCAGCAGCTTAGGAGGACGGGGGGGGCCCAATGAGCAGTTCTTC. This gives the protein CASSLGGRGGPNEQFF.

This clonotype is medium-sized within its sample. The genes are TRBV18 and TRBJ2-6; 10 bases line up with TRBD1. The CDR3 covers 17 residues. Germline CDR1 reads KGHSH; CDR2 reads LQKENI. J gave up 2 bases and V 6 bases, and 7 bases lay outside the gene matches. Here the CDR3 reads CASSRRTGGTGANVLTF. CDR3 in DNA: TGTGCCAGCTCCCGCAGGACAGGGGGGACTGGGGCCAACGTCCTGACTTTC.

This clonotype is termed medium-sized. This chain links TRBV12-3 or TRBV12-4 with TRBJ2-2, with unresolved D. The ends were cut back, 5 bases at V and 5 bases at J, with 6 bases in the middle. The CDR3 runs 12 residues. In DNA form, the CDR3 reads TGTGCCAGCAGTCGGATAACCGGGGAGCTGTTTTTT. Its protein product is CASSRITGELFF.

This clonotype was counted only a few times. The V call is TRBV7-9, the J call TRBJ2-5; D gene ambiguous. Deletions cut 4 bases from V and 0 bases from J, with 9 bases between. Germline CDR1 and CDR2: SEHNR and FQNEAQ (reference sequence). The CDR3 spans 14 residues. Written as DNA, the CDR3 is TGTGCCAGCAGCTCTACAGCGTACCAAGAGACCCAGTACTTC. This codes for CASSSTAYQETQYF.

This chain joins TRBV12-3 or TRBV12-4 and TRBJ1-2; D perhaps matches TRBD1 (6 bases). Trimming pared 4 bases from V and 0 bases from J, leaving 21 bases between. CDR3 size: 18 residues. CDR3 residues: CASSSSGTGTKTNYGYTF. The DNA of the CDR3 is TGTGCCAGCAGTTCCTCCGGAACAGGGACGAAAACTAACTATGGCTACACCTTC.

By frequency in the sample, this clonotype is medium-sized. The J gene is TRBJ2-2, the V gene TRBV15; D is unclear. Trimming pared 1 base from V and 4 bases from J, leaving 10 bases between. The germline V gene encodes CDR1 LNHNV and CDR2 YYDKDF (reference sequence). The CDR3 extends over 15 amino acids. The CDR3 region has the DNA TGTGCCACCAGCAGAGGACCTCCGGGCACCGGGGAGCTGTTTTTT. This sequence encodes CATSRGPPGTGELFF. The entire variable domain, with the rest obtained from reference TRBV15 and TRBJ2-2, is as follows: DAMVIQNPRYQVTQFGKPVTLSCSQTLNHNVMYWYQQKSSQAPKLLFHYYDKDFNNEADTPDNFQSRRPNTSFCFLDIRSPGLGDTAMYLCATSRGPPGTGELFFGEGSRLTVL.

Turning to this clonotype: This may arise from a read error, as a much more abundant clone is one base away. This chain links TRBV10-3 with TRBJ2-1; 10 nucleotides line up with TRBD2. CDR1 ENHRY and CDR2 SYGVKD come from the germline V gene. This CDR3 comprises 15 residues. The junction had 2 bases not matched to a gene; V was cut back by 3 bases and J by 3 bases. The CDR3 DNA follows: TGTGCCATCAGTGAAACTAGCGGGGACTACAATGAGCAGTTCTTC. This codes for CAISETSGDYNEQFF.

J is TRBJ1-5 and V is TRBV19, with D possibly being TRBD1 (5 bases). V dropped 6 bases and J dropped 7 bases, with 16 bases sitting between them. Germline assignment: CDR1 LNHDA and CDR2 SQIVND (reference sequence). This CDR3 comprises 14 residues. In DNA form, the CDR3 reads TGTGCCAGTAGAAAAGTGCTTGAGGGGCAGCCCCAGCATTTT. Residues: CASRKVLEGQPQHF.

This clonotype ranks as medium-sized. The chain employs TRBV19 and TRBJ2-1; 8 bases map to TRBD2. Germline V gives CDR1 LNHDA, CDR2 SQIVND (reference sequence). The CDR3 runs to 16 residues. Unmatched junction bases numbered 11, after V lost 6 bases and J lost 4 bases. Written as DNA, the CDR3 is TGTGCCAGTAGCGTCCTCCAGCGGGGGCCGTACAATGAGCAGTTCTTC. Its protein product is CASSVLQRGPYNEQFF.

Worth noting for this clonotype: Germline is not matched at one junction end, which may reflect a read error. The CDR3 sequence: CASSSRSEAFF. CDR3 in DNA: TGTGCCAGCAGCTCCCGCTCTGAAGCTTTCTTT. The rearrangement joins TRBV5-3 to TRBJ1-1; D gene unclear. TRBV5-3 is treated as an ORF (open reading frame) with a function not yet certain. The CDR3 runs to 11 residues.